Each of the 6 T cell receptor beta chains below was sequenced from the same sample in a study of T cell responses to AZD1222 COVID-19 vaccine. The method was immunoSEQ multiplex PCR; TCRdb's version includes in-frame clones alone and lacks a portion of them. The table records some 150,000 clones, about 88% of them present only once. This specimen was peripheral blood, taken on day 0 of AZD1222 vaccination. These receptors were taken from an adult in good health.

V usage is TRBV3-1 (or the pseudogene TRBV3-2) and J usage is TRBJ2-7; D is ambiguous. The CDR3 is 11 amino acids. CDR1 is LGHDT, CDR2 YNNKEL, per germline (reference sequence). V was shortened by 5 bases and J by 7 bases, with 9 bases between the two germline ends. CDR3 loop: CASSTGREQYF. As DNA, the CDR3 is TGTGCCAGCAGCACTGGGCGAGAGCAGTACTTC.

On this clone: It may be a read error: a sequence one base away is much more abundant. In the same sample, other DNA sequences code for this CDR3. The CDR3 bases are TGTGCCAGCAGTTACAGGGACGAGCAGTACTTC. Amino acids: CASSYRDEQYF. J is TRBJ2-7 and V is TRBV6-6; D unresolved. Per germline, CDR1 MNHNY and CDR2 SVGAGI (reference sequence). Trimming removed 2 bases from V and 5 bases from J, with 4 bases in between. The CDR3 consists of 11 residues.

Regarding this clone: This specimen includes other DNA sequences encoding the same CDR3. The chain has TRBV5-1 and TRBJ2-2; D is possibly TRBD1 or TRBD2 (6 bases each). The CDR3 covers 15 residues. The germline V gene has CDR1 SGHRS and CDR2 YFSETQ. With 2 bases removed from V and 2 bases from J, the gap between germline ends came to 10 bases. CDR3 residues: CASSFSGGNTGELFF. The CDR3 bases are TGCGCCAGCAGCTTCTCCGGGGGCAACACCGGGGAGCTGTTTTTT.

The chain is built from TRBV12-3 or TRBV12-4 and TRBJ1-4; D remains ambiguous. V lost 6 bases and J lost 5, with 10 bases in between. CDR3 size: 13 residues. The CDR3 protein is CASSLGRNEKLFF. The CDR3 DNA reads as TGTGCCAGCAGCCTCGGACGGAATGAAAAACTGTTTTTT.

This chain connects TRBV19 to TRBJ2-7, with a tentative D call TRBD1 (6 bases). Germline-derived CDR1 and CDR2 are LNHDA and SQIVND (reference sequence). V gave up 1 base and J gave up 3 bases, with 13 bases separating them. The CDR3 is 15 amino acids. Here the CDR3 reads CASSIASGHGYEQYF. CDR3 nucleotide sequence: TGTGCCAGTAGTATAGCTTCGGGACATGGCTACGAGCAGTACTTC.

V usage is TRBV10-3 and J usage is TRBJ1-6; D might be TRBD1 (5 bases). The germline gives CDR1 ENHRY, CDR2 SYGVKD. The length of the CDR3 is 14 residues. Trimming shortened V by 2 bases and J by 7 bases, and 9 bases separated the two germline ends. DNA for the CDR3: TGTGCCATCAGTGAGGGGCAGGGCAATTCACCCCTCCACTTT. Amino acids: CAISEGQGNSPLHF.